These 30 T cell receptor beta chains share one sample of origin, sequenced in a study of blood T cell repertoires in COVID-19. Repertoires were generated with immunoSEQ multiplex PCR, while TCRdb's copy carries only in-frame clones and drops some. This table holds roughly 30,000 clones, roughly 85% found once. Sequenced material: peripheral blood. The source is a human donor with acute or convalescent COVID-19. The donor label of this sample is uncertain.

The chain combines TRBV2 with TRBJ2-7, with 10 bases fitting TRBD2. Trimming cost V 6 bases and J 5 bases; bases outside gene matches: 13. The CDR3 covers 16 residues. Germline V gene sequence: CDR1 SNHLY, CDR2 FYNNEI. The CDR3 sequence: CASRRDLAGGPHEQYF. CDR3 nucleotides: TGTGCCAGCAGGAGGGATTTAGCGGGAGGCCCCCACGAGCAGTACTTC.

The chain combines TRBV5-4 with TRBJ1-2, with 7 bases that match TRBD1. Germline V lookup: CDR1 SGHNT, CDR2 YYREEE (reference sequence). This CDR3 has 15 residues. The V segment lost 0 bases and the J segment 0 bases; nucleotides outside the gene matches: 2. The CDR3 DNA sequence: TGTGCCAGCAGCTTGGGGGGACAGTCTAACTATGGCTACACCTTC. Translation gives CASSLGGQSNYGYTF.

This chain links TRBV11-3 with TRBJ2-3, with 8 nucleotides matching TRBD2. Per germline, CDR1 SGHNT and CDR2 YENEEA. There are 15 residues in the CDR3. V dropped 1 base and J dropped 2; count of bases not matched to a gene: 2. Here the CDR3 reads CASSLAGGNTDTQYF. CDR3 DNA: TGTGCCAGCAGCTTAGCGGGAGGGAACACAGATACGCAGTATTTT.

V is TRBV2 and J is TRBJ2-1; no firm D call. The ends were cut back, 5 bases at V and 9 bases at J, with 11 bases in the middle. This CDR3 contains 12 residues. Per germline, CDR1 SNHLY and CDR2 FYNNEI. CDR3 bases: TGTGCCAGCAGTCTTAGTCGGAGTGAGCAGTTCTTC. Its translation: CASSLSRSEQFF.

This chain joins TRBV9 and TRBJ2-1, with 11 bases fitting TRBD2. Germline lookup yields CDR1 SGDLS and CDR2 YYNGEE. Trimming took 4 bases from V and 4 from J; bases not matched to a gene: 4. The CDR3 spans 15 residues. As DNA, the CDR3 is TGTGCCAGCAGCCTCGGACTAGCGGGTTACAATGAGCAGTTCTTC. Residues: CASSLGLAGYNEQFF.

The chain joins TRBV7-6 to TRBJ2-3; 8 bases are shared with TRBD1. Per the germline V gene, CDR1 is SGHVS and CDR2 is FNYEAQ. The junction had 4 bases not matched to a gene; V was cut back by 5 bases and J by 0 bases. The CDR3 consists of 15 residues. DNA for the CDR3: TGTGCCAGCAGCCTACAGGGGGTGAGCACAGATACGCAGTATTTT. Protein sequence: CASSLQGVSTDTQYF.

This chain uses TRBV11-3 with TRBJ2-2, with TRBD1 matching 8 bases. This CDR3 has 14 amino acids. V lost 8 bases, J lost 3 bases, and 5 bases stayed unmatched. Per the germline V gene, CDR1 is SGHNT and CDR2 is YENEEA. The chain's CDR3 is CASGQGWDTGELFF. CDR3 in DNA: TGTGCCAGCGGACAGGGATGGGACACCGGGGAGCTGTTTTTT. Complete variable domain (other parts from reference TRBV11-3 and TRBJ2-2): EAGVVQSPRYKIIEKKQPVAFWCNPISGHNTLYWYLQNLGQGPELLIRYENEEAVDDSQLPKDRFSAERLKGVDSTLKIQPAELGDSAVYLCASGQGWDTGELFFGEGSRLTVL.

The V and J genes are TRBV2 and TRBJ1-6, with D unresolved. This CDR3 contains 14 residues. CDR1 SNHLY and CDR2 FYNNEI come from the germline V gene. V dropped 2 bases and J dropped 6 bases, with 8 bases sitting between them. DNA of the CDR3: TGTGCCAGCAGTGAACCGGGAACTAATTCACCCCTCCACTTT. Translating gives CASSEPGTNSPLHF.

The chain is built from TRBV30 and TRBJ2-7, with a tentative D call TRBD2 (6 bases). CDR1 and CDR2 from the germline V gene are GTSNPN and SVGIG (reference sequence). The germline V and J ends were trimmed by 3 bases and 1 base, with 16 bases remaining between them. The CDR3 consists of 15 residues. The CDR3: CAWSGGLPYSYEQYF. The CDR3 nucleotides read TGTGCCTGGAGCGGGGGACTCCCATATTCCTACGAGCAGTACTTC. The variable domain in full, with the rest retrieved from reference TRBV30 and TRBJ2-7, is SQTIHQWPATLVQPVGSPLSLECTVEGTSNPNLYWYRQAAGRGLQLLFYSVGIGQISSEVPQNLSASRPQDRQFILSSKKLLLSDSGFYLCAWSGGLPYSYEQYFGPGTRLTVT.

This clone was recorded only once. The J gene is TRBJ2-1, the V gene TRBV5-1; TRBD1 might be the D (5 bases). Trimming pared 0 bases from V and 14 bases from J, leaving 15 bases between. CDR3 size: 13 residues. Germline lookup yields CDR1 SGHRS and CDR2 YFSETQ. This chain's CDR3 is CASSLAGRSSEFF. The CDR3 nucleotides read TGCGCCAGCAGCTTGGCAGGGCGAAGTAGTGAGTTCTTC.

This chain connects TRBV7-8 to TRBJ2-7, with 7 positions matching TRBD2. The CDR3 runs to 15 residues. Germline CDR1 SGHVS, CDR2 FQNEAQ. Trimming cost V 7 bases and J 2 bases; bases outside gene matches: 11. In nucleotides, the CDR3 is TGTGCCAGCATGGGGTTTGGGACTAAAGCCTACGAGCAGTACTTC. Residues: CASMGFGTKAYEQYF.

This sequence joins TRBV27 and TRBJ1-2, with a tentative D call TRBD1 (5 bases). The CDR3 has 14 amino acids. Between the trimmed V and J ends, which lost 3 bases and 4 bases, there was a span of 12 bases. CDR1 MNHEY and CDR2 SMNVEV come from the germline V gene (reference sequence). The CDR3 DNA reads as TGTGCCAGCAGTTTTCACGATACAGGCTATGGCTACACCTTC. Amino acid sequence: CASSFHDTGYGYTF.

This chain uses TRBV10-1 with TRBJ2-3; no clear D gene. V lost 6 bases to trimming and J lost 1 base, with 17 bases between them. CDR3 length equals 16 residues. Germline-derived CDR1 and CDR2 are WNHNN and SYGVQD (reference sequence). CDR3 DNA: TGCGCCAGCAGCTCGAGCTTATCGGTCGGCACAGATACGCAGTATTTT. It codes for CASSSSLSVGTDTQYF.

The chain couples TRBV4-3 to TRBJ1-4, with D tentatively TRBD1 (6 bases). Germline V gives CDR1 LGHNA, CDR2 YSLEER. The ends were cut back, 0 bases at V and 8 bases at J, with 7 bases in the middle. The length of the CDR3 is 13 residues. In DNA form, the CDR3 reads TGCGCCAGCAGCCAAGAAACAGGGGAAAAACTGTTTTTT. Its translation is CASSQETGEKLFF.

The CDR3 DNA reads as TGTGCCAGCAGCTTAGTAGTGAACACTGAAGCTTTCTTT. Its protein product is CASSLVVNTEAFF. The chain combines TRBV7-9 with TRBJ1-1; D uncertain. V was cut by 1 base and J by 0 bases, with 3 bases left in between. Germline V gene sequence: CDR1 SEHNR, CDR2 FQNEAQ (reference sequence). This CDR3 has 13 amino acids.

The V and J genes are TRBV5-1 and TRBJ1-4; D is ambiguous. The germline V and J ends were trimmed by 4 bases and 0 bases, with 7 bases remaining between them. Germline V gives CDR1 SGHRS, CDR2 YFSETQ. The CDR3 has 14 amino acids. The CDR3 spells CASSPTTTNEKLFF. DNA for the CDR3: TGCGCCAGCAGCCCGACTACAACTAATGAAAAACTGTTTTTT.

The chain employs TRBV7-9 and TRBJ1-1; no reliable D call. The CDR3 is 12 residues long. The germline V gene has CDR1 SEHNR and CDR2 FQNEAQ (reference sequence). V gave up 5 bases and J gave up 8 bases, with 12 bases separating them. CDR3 coding DNA: TGTGCCAGCAGCAGCGGTAAGGAGGAAGCTTTCTTT. Amino acid sequence: CASSSGKEEAFF.

This clone was detected a few times. Here the CDR3 reads CASSLGQGYTGELFF. For the CDR3, the DNA is TGTGCCAGCAGCTTAGGACAGGGGTACACCGGGGAGCTGTTTTTT. V and J are TRBV7-9 and TRBJ2-2; 8 bases are shared with TRBD1. The CDR3 covers 15 residues. Germline-derived CDR1 and CDR2 are SEHNR and FQNEAQ (reference sequence). The V gene end was trimmed by 1 base and the J gene end by 3 bases; junction bases not matched to a gene: 1.

This clone appeared once. V gene TRBV27 combines with J gene TRBJ1-6; no reliable D call. The CDR3 is 14 amino acids. Germline V lookup: CDR1 MNHEY, CDR2 SMNVEV (reference sequence). V lost 3 bases to trimming and J lost 10 bases, with 13 bases between them. The CDR3 loop is CASSFPGYGSPLHF. The CDR3, as DNA: TGTGCCAGCAGTTTTCCCGGTTACGGGTCACCCCTCCACTTT.

The chain has TRBV5-1 and TRBJ2-5; maybe TRBD1 (5 bases). This CDR3 region has 15 residues. The V gene lost 0 bases and the J gene lost 0 bases, with 9 bases spanning the gap. In germline, CDR1 is SGHRS, CDR2 YFSETQ. CDR3 coding DNA: TGCGCCAGCAGCTTGGGTATAGGGGACCAAGAGACCCAGTACTTC. Protein sequence: CASSLGIGDQETQYF. Combining the CDR3 with reference TRBV5-1 and TRBJ2-5 gives the whole variable domain KAGVTQTPRYLIKTRGQQVTLSCSPISGHRSVSWYQQTPGQGLQFLFEYFSETQRNKGNFPGRFSGRQFSNSRSEMNVSTLELGDSALYLCASSLGIGDQETQYFGPGTRLLVL.

The chain combines TRBV2 with TRBJ1-6; TRBD1 might be the D (5 bases). Germline CDR1 and CDR2: SNHLY and FYNNEI. V was clipped by 5 bases and J by 7 bases, with 6 bases between them. The CDR3 is 12 amino acids. The CDR3 region has the DNA TGTGCCAGCAGTTGGACAAATTCACCCCTCCACTTT. It is translated as CASSWTNSPLHF.

This chain connects TRBV9 to TRBJ1-3; a possible D gene is TRBD1 (6 bases). The germline V gene encodes CDR1 SGDLS and CDR2 YYNGEE. Trimming pared 3 bases from V and 2 bases from J, leaving 15 bases between. This CDR3 is built from 16 residues. The CDR3 sequence: CASSGTGSSAGNTIYF. CDR3 sequence (DNA): TGTGCCAGCAGCGGAACAGGGAGCTCCGCTGGAAACACCATATATTTT.

This chain joins TRBV6-6 and TRBJ2-7; a weak D match, TRBD1 (6 bases). Trimming removed 5 bases from V and 3 bases from J, with 14 bases in between. CDR1 and CDR2 (germline): MNHNY, SVGAGI (reference sequence). The CDR3 contains 14 residues. CDR3 residues: CASSAGQNYYEQYF. Written as DNA, the CDR3 is TGTGCCAGCAGTGCTGGACAGAATTACTACGAGCAGTACTTC.

The V call is TRBV9, the J call TRBJ1-1; 9 bases map to TRBD1. CDR3 length: 14 residues. The germline V gene encodes CDR1 SGDLS and CDR2 YYNGEE. Unmatched junction bases numbered 12, after V lost 4 bases and J lost 11 bases. The CDR3: CASSPNSRDRDAFF. The CDR3 DNA reads as TGTGCCAGCAGCCCTAATTCCCGGGACAGGGACGCTTTCTTT.

The chain uses TRBV19 and TRBJ1-5; 9 bases match TRBD1. CDR3 size: 14 residues. V was clipped by 7 bases and J by 5 bases; unmatched bases: 6. Per germline, CDR1 LNHDA and CDR2 SQIVND (reference sequence). The CDR3 loop reads CASTQGQGDQPQHF. CDR3 bases: TGTGCCAGTACCCAGGGACAGGGCGATCAGCCCCAGCATTTT.

The rearrangement links TRBV6-6 to TRBJ2-3; 10 bases match TRBD2. The CDR3 loop spans 16 amino acids. V was pared by 5 bases and J by 1 base, with 6 bases of the junction left unmatched. The germline V gene has CDR1 MNHNY and CDR2 SVGAGI (reference sequence). CDR3 coding DNA: TGTGCCAGCAGTCGATCCGGGACTAGCGGCACAGATACGCAGTATTTT. Translating gives CASSRSGTSGTDTQYF.

This clone was found once. The V and J genes are TRBV11-3 and TRBJ2-5, with D perhaps matching TRBD2 (8 bases). Germline CDR1 is SGHNT and CDR2 is YENEEA. Trimming shortened V by 3 bases and J by 1 base, and 18 bases separated the two germline ends. The CDR3 loop spans 17 amino acids. The CDR3 DNA reads as TGTGCCAGCAGCTTCGAATTTAGCGGGGACAGCCAAGAGACCCAGTACTTC. Translated: CASSFEFSGDSQETQYF.

The V gene is TRBV4-2, the J gene TRBJ1-5, with D maybe TRBD1 (5 bases). Germline V gene lookup returns CDR1 LGHNA and CDR2 YNFKEQ. This CDR3 region has 19 residues. The ends were cut back, 4 bases at V and 1 base at J, with 23 bases in the middle. The CDR3 is CASSPTYSGFKVSNQPQHF. The DNA for the CDR3 is TGTGCCAGCAGCCCCACCTACTCAGGGTTTAAAGTGAGCAATCAGCCCCAGCATTTT.

The chain couples TRBV7-8 to TRBJ2-2; D gene unclear. CDR3 length: 12 residues. V lost 4 bases and J 3 bases, leaving 3 bases between the germline ends. The germline V gene has CDR1 SGHVS and CDR2 FQNEAQ. The CDR3, as DNA: TGTGCCAGCAGCTCCGACACCGGGGAGCTGTTTTTT. Protein: CASSSDTGELFF.

The genes are TRBV7-9 and TRBJ1-4, with 9 bases matching TRBD1. Germline V lookup: CDR1 SEHNR, CDR2 FQNEAQ (reference sequence). Trimming at V came to 4 bases and at J to 5 bases, leaving 2 bases not matched to a gene. CDR3 size: 14 residues. Written as DNA, the CDR3 is TGTGCCAGCAGCTCGGGACAGGGCAATGAAAAACTGTTTTTT. This sequence encodes CASSSGQGNEKLFF.